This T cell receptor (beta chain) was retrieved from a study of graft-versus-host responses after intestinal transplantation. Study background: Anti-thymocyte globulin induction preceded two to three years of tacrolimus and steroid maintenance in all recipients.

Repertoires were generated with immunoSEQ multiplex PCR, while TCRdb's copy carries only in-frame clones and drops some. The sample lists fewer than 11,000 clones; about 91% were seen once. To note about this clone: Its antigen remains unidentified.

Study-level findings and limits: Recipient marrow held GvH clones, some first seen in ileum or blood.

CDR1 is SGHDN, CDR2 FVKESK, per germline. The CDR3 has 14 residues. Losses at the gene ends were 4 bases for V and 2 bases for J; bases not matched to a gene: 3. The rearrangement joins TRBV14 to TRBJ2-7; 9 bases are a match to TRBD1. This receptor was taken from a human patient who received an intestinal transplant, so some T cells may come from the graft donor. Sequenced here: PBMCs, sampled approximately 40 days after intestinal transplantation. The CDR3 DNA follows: TGTGCCAGCAGCCCAGGGACAGGGCCCTACGAGCAGTACTTC. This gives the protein CASSPGTGPYEQYF.